The rows below give T cell receptor beta chains drawn from one sample of a study of Tregs in tolerant kidney transplant recipients. Profiled with immunoSEQ multiplex PCR; TCRdb holds only in-frame clones, not every one. This sample has about 64,000 clones, with more than 70% found just once. The starting material was CD4+ T cells from blood (PBMCs), obtained 6 months after the transplant. These receptors all come from a human patient who received a combined kidney and bone marrow transplant. T cells may partly derive from the graft donor. Each CDR3 is given without its conserved first and last residue.

ASSRDRGYGEAF,TRBJ1-1,TRBV5-1
ASSPEVWTAKNIQY,TRBJ2-4,TRBV5-1
ASSLYPGPPYNEQF,TRBJ2-1,TRBV7-2
ATSRDHGTGKNIQY,TRBJ2-4,TRBV15
ASSPSHEQY,TRBJ2-7,TRBV28
ASRTADETQY,TRBJ2-5,TRBV11-3
ASSARGNTGELF,TRBJ2-2,TRBV19
ASSQDWDRGGETQY,TRBJ2-5,TRBV4-1
ASSASGGNTDTQY,TRBJ2-3,TRBV7-6
TTQLSETRD,TRBJ2-3,TRBV29-1
ASSYSPGPLNTEAF,TRBJ1-1,TRBV6-5
ASSQDGGGRADTQY,TRBJ2-3,TRBV4-3
ASSVGREYEQY,TRBJ2-7,TRBV28
ASRLIAGGTDTQY,TRBJ2-3,TRBV6-5
ASSTGQVSYEQY,TRBJ2-7,TRBV7-9
ASSQPTGQETQY,TRBJ2-5,TRBV7-9
ASSPGDGLPHEQY,TRBJ2-7,TRBV4-3
ASSQDRGQVNEKLF,TRBJ1-4,TRBV14
ASSQGGTVTDTQY,TRBJ2-3,TRBV4-2
ASSVSGHSYNEQF,TRBJ2-1,TRBV9
ASSEAMSEGTDTQY,TRBJ2-3,TRBV6-1
AISERTGGNGYT,TRBJ1-2,TRBV10-3
ASSFRSLTSAYNEQF,TRBJ2-1,TRBV7-2
ASSISRSSGANVLT,TRBJ2-6,TRBV19
ASSTTVNTEAF,TRBJ1-1,TRBV18
ASSQRGTGLRETQY,TRBJ2-5,TRBV4-3
ASSPGFVRGNTGELF,TRBJ2-2,TRBV5-1
ASSFQGELAKNIQY,TRBJ2-4,TRBV7-2
SPTRQESSDTQY,TRBJ2-3,TRBV29-1
AWNGPRRGYEQY,TRBJ2-7,TRBV30
ASSHWTSGRFGYNEQF,TRBJ2-1,TRBV4-3
ASSVTTLYEQY,TRBJ2-7,TRBV19
ASSIQRGGGANEQY,TRBJ2-7,TRBV19
ASSLKGGYNEQF,TRBJ2-1,TRBV27
ASSQTSSYEQY,TRBJ2-7,TRBV19
ASSDANSGRVSYNEQF,TRBJ2-1,TRBV6-1
AIWTGGSYEQY,TRBJ2-7,TRBV2
ASSLTGSGYT,TRBJ1-2,TRBV19
ASSLSTGVVQY,TRBJ2-3,TRBV11-3
ASSTRDRVSGYT,TRBJ1-2,TRBV28
ASRTSLYGTDTQY,TRBJ2-3,TRBV4-1
ASSPTGPAGGTETQY,TRBJ2-5,TRBV7-2
ATGTVYGYT,TRBJ1-2,TRBV10-3
ASSLSAPGEQY,TRBJ2-7,TRBV7-6
ASSIDVSGTQY,TRBJ2-5,TRBV19
ASSSRIVETQY,TRBJ2-5,TRBV7-9
AISYSDTQY,TRBJ2-3,TRBV10-3
ASSMWAGVAIEQF,TRBJ2-1,TRBV19
ASSHRLAGRKTQY,TRBJ2-5,TRBV7-2
ASSGTGGSFGYT,TRBJ1-2,TRBV27